The clone carrying this T cell receptor (beta chain) showed up just a few times. Its antigen is still unknown. The Oncomine TCR Beta short-read assay sequenced DNA from cultured CD4+ T cells. TCRdb itself ran the PCR reads through MiXCR, one entry per CDR3 protein. Here the sample spans about 22,000 distinct CDR3 sequences, under 40% being singletons. The CDR3 loop spans 14 amino acids. Germline V gives CDR1 DFQATT, CDR2 SNEGSKA (reference sequence). With 0 bases clipped from V and 3 bases from J, the junction kept 2 bases outside the gene matches. This entry comes from a study of vaccination and CD4 T cells after COVID-19. Findings and caveats of the study: SARS-CoV-2-reactive clonotypes rose nonsignificantly, with the median going from 21 to 38.

Specified time point: late sampling 161 to 241 days after vaccination in a few convalescent patients. Treatment: approximately 11-day PBMC culture with coronavirus spike peptide pools or control peptides (ViraFEST assay). This chain connects TRBV20-1 to TRBJ2-7, with TRBD2 matching 10 bases. The sample consisted of CD4+ T cells from blood, cultured in vitro, taken about 7 months after SARS-CoV-2 vaccination. The receptor was derived from a human donor who had recovered from COVID-19. The CDR3: CSARDTSGDYEQYF. CDR3 nucleotide sequence: TGCAGTGCTAGAGATACTAGCGGGGACTACGAGCAGTACTTC.